These T cell receptor beta chains were read from a single sample in a study of long-term antiretroviral therapy in people with HIV. Measured with immunoSEQ multiplex PCR; TCRdb has only the in-frame clones, and not every one. The top ten hold 8.5% to 10% of the sample, which has roughly 27,000 clones, 85% seen once. The sample in question was unsorted PBMCs, obtained 2.3 years after starting antiretroviral therapy. The receptors were gathered from a man between 40 and 49 years old with HIV. Each CDR3 is given with its conserved first and last residue. Fields, in order: clone size, J gene, D gene, V gene, CDR3 protein, CDR3 DNA. D genes are given only for firm matches. Where a row states a size, it is once, few, many or the class of an expanded clone; other rows omit it.

>.|TRBJ2-3|TRBD2|TRBV7-9
CASGGGLTDTQYF
TGTGCCAGTGGGGGGGGTTTAACAGATACGCAGTATTTT
>.|TRBJ1-2|.|TRBV19
CASSTFRLTNYGYTF
TGTGCCAGTAGTACTTTCAGGCTGACTAACTATGGCTACACCTTC
>.|TRBJ1-1|.|TRBV18
CASSLGPLSNTEAFF
TGTGCCAGCTCACTCGGCCCCTTATCGAACACTGAAGCTTTCTTT
>.|TRBJ1-2|.|TRBV6-4
CASSDSKDAGIYGYTF
TGTGCCAGCAGTGACTCGAAGGACGCTGGGATCTATGGCTACACCTTC
>.|TRBJ2-7|.|TRBV7-9
CASSSGVTSYEQYF
TGTGCCAGCAGCTCCGGTGTGACCTCCTACGAGCAGTACTTC
>.|TRBJ2-3|TRBD2|TRBV9
CASSDPLAGGIDTQYF
TGTGCCAGCAGCGACCCCCTAGCGGGAGGGATAGATACGCAGTATTTT
>.|TRBJ1-6|.|TRBV9
CASSVAEAYNSPLHF
TGTGCCAGCAGCGTAGCAGAAGCCTATAATTCACCCCTCCACTTT
>few|TRBJ2-3|TRBD2|TRBV5-4
CASSLETSGTDTQYF
TGTGCCAGCAGCTTGGAAACTAGCGGGACAGATACGCAGTATTTT
>.|TRBJ2-3|.|TRBV5-6
CASSLEGGTGTQYF
TGTGCCAGCAGCTTGGAGGGGGGTACAGGGACGCAGTATTTT
>.|TRBJ2-1|TRBD2|TRBV29-1
CSAVSRTSGGLLGAYNEQFF
TGCAGCGCAGTCTCAAGGACTAGCGGGGGCCTACTGGGGGCCTACAATGAGCAGTTCTTC
>.|TRBJ1-4|TRBD1|TRBV27
CASSTGTGIEKLFF
TGTGCCAGCAGTACCGGGACAGGGATTGAAAAACTGTTTTTT
>.|TRBJ1-1|.|TRBV25-1
CASSEYSGYTEAFF
TGTGCCAGCAGTGAATATTCAGGGTATACTGAAGCTTTCTTT
>once|TRBJ2-7|TRBD2|TRBV10-3
CATRGLAGDYEQYF
TGTGCCACTAGGGGACTAGCGGGGGACTACGAGCAGTACTTC
>.|TRBJ2-5|.|TRBV10-3
CAISVGPGGETQYF
TGTGCCATCAGTGTAGGCCCAGGTGGAGAGACCCAGTACTTC
>.|TRBJ1-3|.|TRBV6-1
CASTPLATSGNTIYF
TGTGCCAGCACTCCTCTAGCCACCTCTGGAAACACCATATATTTT
>.|TRBJ2-1|TRBD2|TRBV13
CASSPEPGLPINEQFF
TGTGCCAGCAGCCCAGAACCGGGACTACCAATCAATGAGCAGTTCTTC
>.|TRBJ1-1|TRBD1|TRBV5-1
CASSLVAGGDGTEAFF
TGCGCCAGCAGCTTGGTGGCAGGGGGCGATGGGACTGAAGCTTTCTTT
>.|TRBJ2-7|.|TRBV12-1
CANNRGEQYF
TGTGCCAACAATAGGGGCGAGCAGTACTTC
>once|TRBJ2-7|TRBD1|TRBV27
CASSADRVYEQYF
TGTGCCAGCAGTGCGGACAGGGTGTACGAGCAGTACTTC
>once|TRBJ1-4|.|TRBV6-5
CASSDSTNEKLFF
TGTGCCAGCAGTGATTCAACTAATGAAAAACTGTTTTTT
>few|TRBJ1-6|.|TRBV2
CASSDRSSYNSPLHF
TGTGCCAGCAGTGACAGAAGCTCCTATAATTCACCCCTCCACTTT
>.|TRBJ1-1|.|TRBV7-3
CASSLDRLVNTEAFF
TGTGCCAGCAGCTTAGACAGACTTGTGAACACTGAAGCTTTCTTT
>medium-sized|TRBJ2-2|.|TRBV2
CASSEARVGTQEELFF
TGTGCCAGCAGTGAAGCTAGGGTGGGGACACAGGAAGAGCTGTTTTTT